The source of this T cell receptor (beta chain) is a study of cytomegalovirus exposure and HLA in healthy donors. Germline V gene sequence: CDR1 SGHNT, CDR2 YYREEE (reference sequence). The length of the CDR3 is 16 residues. J was trimmed by 11 bases and V by 2 bases; bases with no gene match: 13. Both 60 Vbeta primers and 13 Jbeta primers went into the PCR. Method: immunoSEQ multiplex PCR; TCRdb's copy keeps in-frame clones and lacks some. The sample comprises 50,000 to 65,000 clones, about three quarters of which are singletons, and 25% rests with the top ten. The V and J genes are TRBV5-4 and TRBJ1-5, with 10 nucleotides matching TRBD1. The source material was PBMCs. This TCR was sampled from a man aged 45-60 years in good health and CMV-seropositive. This chain's CDR3 is CASSFRTGGGTGAQHF. In DNA form, the CDR3 reads TGTGCCAGCAGCTTTCGGACAGGGGGGGGAACGGGTGCCCAGCATTTT.